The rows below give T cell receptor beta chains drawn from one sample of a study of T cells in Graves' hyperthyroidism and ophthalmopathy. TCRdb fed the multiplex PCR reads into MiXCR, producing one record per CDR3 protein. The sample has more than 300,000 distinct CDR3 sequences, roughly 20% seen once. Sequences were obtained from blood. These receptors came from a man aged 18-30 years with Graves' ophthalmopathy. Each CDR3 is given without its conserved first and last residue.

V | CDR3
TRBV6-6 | ASSYSGPRDSNQPQH
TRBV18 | ASSRNRVPNEQF
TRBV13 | ASSRRQGIMNTEAF
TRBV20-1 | SAMSGQHGGNTIY
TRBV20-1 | SARAGSGQPQH
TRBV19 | ASRTGTGQTNEQF
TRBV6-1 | ASSYREGGRSSSYNSPLH
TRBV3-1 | ASSQDATGGALH
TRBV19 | ASAKPRQGTNEKLF
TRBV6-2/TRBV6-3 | ASSTRTVTDTQY
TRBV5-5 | ASSPEGPATNYGHT
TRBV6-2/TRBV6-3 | ASSYVQGAGQPQH
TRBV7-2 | ASSLGGASGVDTQY
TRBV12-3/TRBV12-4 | ASRGGRETQY
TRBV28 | ASRYSDSAYEQY
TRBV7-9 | ASSTIPGQSSYEQY
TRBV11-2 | ASSLSVGNTEAF
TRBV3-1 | ATSTGTSGGELF
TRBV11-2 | ASSLGQRGEQY
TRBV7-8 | ASSPFSRNRLGYT
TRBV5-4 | ASSPGGYSGANVLT
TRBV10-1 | ASSGKGRGGHRGDEQY
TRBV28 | ASSFSSGGSYEQY
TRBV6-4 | ASSDGSGGEGYT
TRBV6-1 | ATVAGGETDTQY
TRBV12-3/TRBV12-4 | ASRRSGTTSYEQY
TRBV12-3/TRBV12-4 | ASSLSSGANNEQF
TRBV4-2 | ASSQDKGASYEQY
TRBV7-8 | ASSLLDHEQY
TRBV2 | ASSVLAGDNEQF
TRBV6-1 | ASGPRPRETQY
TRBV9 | ASSVDARPPGNTIY
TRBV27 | ASSFGAFSYNSPLH
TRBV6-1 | AAGDRGPYGYT
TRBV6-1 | ASSSSGGDQETQY
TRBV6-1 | ASSPLAGISSSYNEQF
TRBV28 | ASSLWGSGGVETQY
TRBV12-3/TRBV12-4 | ASRTGLAENNAVNEQF
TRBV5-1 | ASSPTTTGTSPLH
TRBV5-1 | ASSLGQGPETQY
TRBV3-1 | ASSQGYRQPQH
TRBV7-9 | ASSLESRGFFGYT
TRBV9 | ASSRQEDNSPLH
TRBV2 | ASSDLTGGLGSPLH
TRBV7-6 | ASSSLLGTASDSGELF
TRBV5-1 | ASSLGTRHQETQY
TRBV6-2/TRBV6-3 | ATRAAKNIQY
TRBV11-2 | ASSLDRSGTQY
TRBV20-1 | SAQPGATDTQY
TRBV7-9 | ASSSSGGDTDTQY